The rows below give T cell receptor beta chains drawn from one sample of a study of shared clonotypes between healthy human individuals. Profiled with immunoSEQ multiplex PCR; TCRdb holds only in-frame clones, not every one. The data show some 980,000 clones, over 60% seen once. The specimen was memory CD4+ T cells sorted from blood. Receptor source: a man aged 18 to 30 in good health. Both conserved end residues are part of each CDR3. The D gene is left open where the match is weak. Size is omitted from some rows. Given values are once, few, many or a class for expanded clones.

J,V,size,D,length,DNA,CDR3
TRBJ2-1,TRBV5-1,-,TRBD2,15,TGCGCCAGCTTTTCCGGGACTACTGGCAACAATGAGCAGTTCTTC,CASFSGTTGNNEQFF
TRBJ2-2,TRBV5-1,-,TRBD2,16,TGCGCCAGCAGCCCGGGACTAGCGGGAGGTCCCGGGGAGCTGTTTTTT,CASSPGLAGGPGELFF
TRBJ1-5,TRBV12-2,-,-,17,TGTGCAAGTCGCTTAGCGGGACAGGGGCCTAGCAATCAGCCCCAGCATTTT,CASRLAGQGPSNQPQHF
TRBJ1-1,TRBV6-1,-,-,12,TGTGCCAGCAGAAGGGGGAACACTGAAGCTTTCTTT,CASRRGNTEAFF
TRBJ1-1,TRBV5-1,-,-,15,TGCGCCAGCAGGGCCGGGTCAAACATGAACACTGAAGCTTTCTTT,CASRAGSNMNTEAFF
TRBJ1-1,TRBV6-5,few,-,14,TGTGCCAGCAGTTACTCCCAACTCTTCCCCGGAGCTTTCTTT,CASSYSQLFPGAFF
TRBJ2-7,TRBV7-2,once,TRBD1,13,TGTGCCAGCAGCTCCGACAGGGGGTTCGAGCAGTACTTC,CASSSDRGFEQYF
TRBJ2-2,TRBV2,-,-,14,TGTGCCAGCATGTTGCGGGAAAACACCGGGGAGCTGTTTTTT,CASMLRENTGELFF
TRBJ2-3,TRBV5-1,-,-,14,TGCGCCAGCAGCTTGGAGGTTAGCACAGATACGCAGTATTTT,CASSLEVSTDTQYF
TRBJ1-5,TRBV6-9,few,TRBD1,15,TGTGCCAGCAGTTCCAAAGGACAGGGGGCCCAGCCCCAGCATTTT,CASSSKGQGAQPQHF
TRBJ1-1,TRBV7-6,many,TRBD1,13,TGTGCCAGCAGCCTTCAAACAGGGGATAGAGCTTTCTTT,CASSLQTGDRAFF
TRBJ1-6,TRBV6-1,-,-,15,TGTGCCAGCAGTGGGGGACGGAACTATAATTCACCCCTCCACTTT,CASSGGRNYNSPLHF
TRBJ2-7,TRBV7-8,-,-,14,TGTGCCAGCAGCTTGATGTACGGCTCCTACGAGCAGTACTTC,CASSLMYGSYEQYF
TRBJ1-2,TRBV7-2,-,-,15,TGTGCCAGCAGCTCATCAGGGAGGACTAACTATGGCTACACCTTC,CASSSSGRTNYGYTF
TRBJ2-1,TRBV5-1,-,-,14,TGCGCCAGCAGCTTGGAGGGGCAGGCGAATGAGCAGTTCTTC,CASSLEGQANEQFF
TRBJ2-2,TRBV5-1,-,-,17,TGCGCCAGCAGCTTGGAAGGGACTCTCTTGAACACCGGGGAGCTGTTTTTT,CASSLEGTLLNTGELFF